Each of the 10 T cell receptor beta chains below was sequenced from the same sample in a study of regulatory T cells in long-lasting Graves disease. Building the TCR beta libraries relied on iRepertoire HTBI primers, and CDR3 regions underwent Arm-PCR. TCRdb re-called the multiplex PCR reads with MiXCR, one entry per CDR3 protein. The sample lists hundreds of thousands of distinct CDR3 sequences, 30% occurring once. Noted time point: persistent/refractory GD, antithyroid drugs over 5 years with positive TRAb. After RNA was extracted from PBMCs, the TCR library was made from it. The sample was peripheral blood mononuclear cells (PBMCs), taken when the disease was refractory, from a patient treated with antithyroid drugs. The receptors were sampled from a female donor with Graves disease.

Comments on this clonotype: This CDR3 fails to terminate in the conserved phenylalanine or tryptophan, so it likely reflects a read error. J is TRBJ1-4 and V is TRBV29-1; D uncertain. The CDR3 has 13 residues. The V end was cut by 3 bases, the J end by 5 bases, with 10 bases between. The germline V gene has CDR1 SQVTM and CDR2 ANQGSEA. DNA of the CDR3: TGCAGCGTTGACGGCGAAACGAATGAAAAACTGTTTCTT. This translates into CSVDGETNEKLFL.

This clonotype was picked up many times. The rearrangement links TRBV28 to TRBJ1-5; tentatively, D is TRBD1 (5 bases). The germline V gene has CDR1 MDHEN and CDR2 SYDVKM. The CDR3 is made up of 14 amino acids. The ends were cut back, 6 bases at V and 3 bases at J, with 12 bases in the middle. The CDR3 is CASRQGLINQPQHF. CDR3 bases: TGTGCCAGCAGGCAGGGACTCATCAATCAGCCCCAGCATTTT.

The chain couples TRBV3-1 to TRBJ2-7, with a weak D call TRBD2 (6 bases). The CDR3 contains 14 residues. Germline V gene lookup returns CDR1 LGHDT and CDR2 YNNKEL (reference sequence). Trimming took 2 bases from V and 3 from J, leaving 11 bases between them. The CDR3 loop is CASSQRTTYYEQYF. The CDR3 nucleotides are TGTGCCAGCAGCCAAAGGACTACTTACTACGAGCAGTACTTC.

This clonotype was recorded a few times. V gene TRBV6-1 combines with J gene TRBJ2-7, with 8 positions matching TRBD2. J lost 5 bases, V lost 7 bases, and 10 bases had no gene match. This CDR3 contains 14 residues. Germline CDR1 reads MNHNS; CDR2 reads SASEGT. The CDR3 DNA reads as TGTGCCAGCATGAAAGTGACTAGCGTGGACGAGCAGTACTTC. Translation: CASMKVTSVDEQYF.

The chain employs TRBV29-1 and TRBJ1-1, with D hard to call. CDR3 length equals 10 residues. Trimming shortened V by 7 bases and J by 4 bases, and 7 bases separated the two germline ends. Germline assignment: CDR1 SQVTM and CDR2 ANQGSEA. The CDR3 nucleotides read TGCAGCGCTTTGAGCACTGAAGCTTTCTTT. The encoded protein is CSALSTEAFF.

This clonotype was recorded many times. This chain links TRBV6-2 or TRBV6-3 with TRBJ2-5; 7 bases are a match to TRBD1. Germline values: CDR1 MNHEY, CDR2 SVGEGT. V dropped 2 bases and J dropped 5; count of bases not matched to a gene: 8. There are 15 residues in the CDR3. The CDR3 DNA sequence: TGTGCCAGCAGTTACGGGACAGTTGGCGTCGAGACCCAGTACTTC. It translates to CASSYGTVGVETQYF.

With regard to this clonotype: Just one base apart from a much larger clone, this may be a read error. The genes are TRBV28 and TRBJ2-5, with D possibly being TRBD2 (6 bases). The CDR3 runs to 16 residues. CDR1 MDHEN and CDR2 SYDVKM come from the germline V gene. V was pared by 2 bases and J by 9 bases, with 22 bases between. DNA for the CDR3: TGTGCCAGCAGTTTAGCCTCCGCAGGGTTTAGGGAGGCCCAGTACTTC. Translation gives CASSLASAGFREAQYF.

The gene calls are TRBV7-2 and TRBJ2-5; perhaps TRBD2 as D (6 bases). The length of the CDR3 is 14 residues. Trimming shortened V by 3 bases and J by 3 bases, and 11 bases separated the two germline ends. Looked up from germline, CDR1 is SGHTA and CDR2 is FQGNSA. CDR3 sequence: CASSFGGVKETQYF. The CDR3, as DNA: TGTGCCAGCAGCTTCGGGGGAGTGAAAGAGACCCAGTACTTC.

The chain is built from TRBV6-1 and TRBJ1-1, with 7 bases matching TRBD1. CDR1 and CDR2 from the germline V gene are MNHNS and SASEGT. The CDR3 spans 17 residues. Unmatched junction bases numbered 17, after V lost 8 bases and J lost 2 bases. In DNA form, the CDR3 reads TGTGCCAGCGGTGCGCGTGCAGGGGGGGCCGTAAACACTGAAGCTTTCTTT. It is translated as CASGARAGGAVNTEAFF.

This chain's CDR3 is CASRGLAKNIQYF. The CDR3 DNA is TGTGCCAGCAGAGGACTAGCCAAAAACATTCAGTACTTC. J is TRBJ2-4 and V is TRBV6-1; D might be TRBD2 (5 bases). The CDR3 totals 13 residues. In germline, CDR1 is MNHNS, CDR2 SASEGT. The V end lost 6 bases, the J end lost 0 bases, and 6 bases lay between the germline ends.